What follows are 24 T cell receptor beta chains derived from one specimen sequenced in a study of esophageal squamous cell carcinoma under preoperative chemotherapy. TCRdb re-called the PCR reads with MiXCR, one entry per CDR3 protein. The sample contains 9,000 to 13,000 distinct CDR3 sequences, 63% of which appear only once. Time point: after preoperative PTX-NDP chemotherapy. Specimen collection occurred from a patient given preoperative chemotherapy. These receptors all stem from a human donor with esophageal squamous cell carcinoma. The donor label of this sample is uncertain.

V gene TRBV6-1 combines with J gene TRBJ2-1; TRBD1 might be the D (5 bases). Looked up from germline, CDR1 is MNHNS and CDR2 is SASEGT. The CDR3 length is 15 residues. V was trimmed by 4 bases and J by 10 bases, leaving 20 bases between them. CDR3 in DNA: TGTGCCAGCAGTGCCTTAGAAGGGGTCCCCTACGAGCAGTTCTTC. This codes for CASSALEGVPYEQFF.

The genes are TRBV7-2 and TRBJ1-1; weak D call: TRBD1 (6 bases). V lost 4 bases and J 9 bases, leaving 18 bases between the germline ends. This CDR3 spans 14 amino acids. Germline V lookup: CDR1 SGHTA, CDR2 FQGNSA. The CDR3 loop is CASSYGLQGRKAFF. In DNA form, the CDR3 reads TGTGCCAGCAGCTACGGCTTACAGGGTCGGAAAGCTTTCTTT. Based on the CDR3 plus reference TRBV7-2 and TRBJ1-1, the full variable domain is GAGVSQSPSNKVTEKGKDVELRCDPISGHTALYWYRQSLGQGLEFLIYFQGNSAPDKSGLPSDRFSAERTGGSVSTLTIQRTQQEDSAVYLCASSYGLQGRKAFFGQGTRLTVV.

The rearrangement joins TRBV6-1 to TRBJ2-3; D perhaps matches TRBD1 (6 bases). Germline V lookup: CDR1 MNHNS, CDR2 SASEGT. Trimming cost V 2 bases and J 2 bases, with 14 bases left between them. This CDR3 is built from 16 residues. The CDR3 sequence is CASSEFGGRDTDTQYF. In DNA, the CDR3 is TGTGCCAGCAGTGAATTTGGGGGCCGCGACACAGATACGCAGTATTTT.

The chain is built from TRBV7-2 and TRBJ2-5; 7 positions agree with TRBD2. The DNA end is a closer match to TRBJ2-1, so the J assignment may be wrong. The CDR3 totals 14 residues. Germline CDR1 and CDR2: SGHTA and FQGNSA. The CDR3 nucleotides are TGTGCCAGCAGCTTACCAGTAGGGAGGGAGACCCAGTTCTTC. It yields the protein CASSLPVGRETQFF.

This clonotype was seen just once. The chain carries TRBV6-1 and TRBJ2-1; 7 bases map to TRBD2. CDR3 size: 18 residues. With 0 bases clipped from V and 0 bases from J, the junction kept 8 bases outside the gene matches. Looked up from germline, CDR1 is MNHNS and CDR2 is SASEGT. CDR3 sequence reads: CASSEASPSGPSYNEQFF. The CDR3 bases are TGTGCCAGCAGTGAAGCCAGTCCTAGCGGTCCCTCCTACAATGAGCAGTTCTTC.

The V gene is TRBV6-1, the J gene TRBJ2-1, with D possibly being TRBD1 or TRBD2 (5 bases each). The V gene lost 4 bases and the J gene lost 1 base, with 29 bases spanning the gap. This CDR3 is built from 21 residues. Looked up from germline, CDR1 is MNHNS and CDR2 is SASEGT. CDR3 nucleotides: TGTGCCAGCAGTGGGGGCCCGACGGTCTGGGGACGTAGCTTTTCCTACAATGAGCAGTTCTTC. Protein product: CASSGGPTVWGRSFSYNEQFF.

This clonotype is a singleton in its sample. The conserved final phenylalanine or tryptophan is absent from the CDR3, which likely points to a read error. The DNA is omitted, as the CDR3 cannot be located on it reliably, and the CDR3 follows TCRdb's listing. The CDR3 sequence: CASRGSGISVQTQFL. The rearrangement links TRBV6-1 to TRBJ2-5; TRBD2 is taken as the D call from the table, unchecked against the DNA. Germline-derived CDR1 and CDR2 are MNHNS and SASEGT. 15 amino acids form the CDR3, both terminal residues included.

The chain recombines TRBV7-2 with TRBJ2-3; tentative D call: TRBD2 (7 bases). This CDR3 region has 16 residues. The germline CDR1 and CDR2 sequences are SGHTA and FQGNSA. V lost 8 bases and J lost 12, with 30 bases in between. CDR3 protein: CASAGVGGRGTETQYF. The CDR3 nucleotides read TGTGCCAGCGCGGGGGTAGGGGGACGTGGCACAGAGACCCAGTATTTT.

The rearrangement uses TRBV10-3 and TRBJ2-3; D possibly uses TRBD1 or TRBD2 (5 bases each). CDR1 and CDR2 (germline): ENHRY, SYGVKD. The V gene lost 4 bases and the J gene lost 2 bases, with 13 bases spanning the gap. This CDR3 region has 15 residues. For the CDR3, the DNA is TGTGCCATCAGTGCGGGGCTGGGAGACACAGATACGCAGTATTTT. This translates into CAISAGLGDTDTQYF.

The gene calls are TRBV6-1 and TRBJ2-1; D unresolved. The length of the CDR3 is 16 residues. V was cut by 1 base and J by 9 bases, with 19 bases left in between. The germline CDR1 and CDR2 sequences are MNHNS and SASEGT. The CDR3 reads CASSEGQFAQWGEQFF. The CDR3 region has the DNA TGTGCCAGCAGTGAAGGCCAGTTCGCCCAATGGGGTGAGCAGTTCTTC.

This clonotype was observed a handful of times. The chain joins TRBV6-5 to TRBJ1-2; D is perhaps TRBD1 (5 bases). Trimming took off 4 bases at V and 3 bases at J, with 9 bases between the two ends. CDR1 is MNHEY and CDR2 is SVGAGI in the germline V gene. CDR3 size: 13 residues. The CDR3: CASSSAGHYGYTF. The CDR3 bases are TGTGCCAGCAGTTCGGCAGGGCACTATGGCTACACCTTC.

V and J are TRBV6-1 and TRBJ2-1, with TRBD2 matching over 9 bases. CDR3 length equals 15 residues. CDR1 and CDR2 (germline): MNHNS, SASEGT. V was pared by 6 bases and J by 10 bases, with 13 bases of the junction left unmatched. The CDR3 DNA sequence: TGTGCCAGCAGGACCGGGGCGGGGGGGACCTACGAGCAGTTCTTC. Its translation: CASRTGAGGTYEQFF.

The chain couples TRBV10-1 to TRBJ2-4, with 8 positions matching TRBD1. The germline V gene has CDR1 WNHNN and CDR2 SYGVQD (reference sequence). This CDR3 comprises 13 residues. V was clipped by 9 bases and J by 3 bases; unmatched bases: 4. CDR3 in DNA: TGCGCCAGTAGAGGACAGGGCAAAAACATTCAGTACTTC. Amino acid sequence: CASRGQGKNIQYF.

Note on this clonotype: At one end the junction does not follow the germline gene, possibly because of a read error. This chain connects TRBV27 to TRBJ2-4, with D possibly TRBD2 on 6 matching bases. This CDR3 is 16 amino acids long. Germline-derived CDR1 and CDR2 are MNHEY and SMNVEV (reference sequence). CDR3: CASRLSGPGAQDTQYF. The CDR3 DNA reads TGTGCCAGCCGTTTATCGGGGCCGGGAGCCCAAGACACGCAGTATTTC.

This chain joins TRBV6-1 and TRBJ2-3; D is possibly TRBD1 or TRBD2 (6 bases each). The ends were cut back, 9 bases at V and 2 bases at J, with 18 bases in the middle. This CDR3 has 15 residues. From germline, CDR1 is MNHNS and CDR2 SASEGT. In nucleotides, the CDR3 is TGTGCCAGGGGGGTCGGGGGCGGCTACACAGATACGCAGTATTTT. Translating it yields CARGVGGGYTDTQYF.

Ten or more counts support this clonotype. V gene TRBV6-1 combines with J gene TRBJ2-5; D remains unclear. The CDR3 runs to 14 residues. Trimming cost V 2 bases and J 5 bases, with 12 bases left between them. Germline assignment: CDR1 MNHNS and CDR2 SASEGT. DNA for the CDR3: TGTGCCAGCAGTGAAATAGGGTTGGGGGAGACCCAGTACTTC. Its translation is CASSEIGLGETQYF.

The J gene is TRBJ2-5, the V gene TRBV6-1, with 9 positions matching TRBD2. Germline CDR1 reads MNHNS; CDR2 reads SASEGT. The CDR3 is 15 amino acids. Trimming took 6 bases from V and 4 from J; bases not matched to a gene: 9. DNA of the CDR3: TGTGCCAGCAGAAGTCCGGGACTAGCCCTAGAGACCCAGTACTTC. Residues: CASRSPGLALETQYF.

Turning to this clonotype: Germline and junction disagree at one end, which may indicate a read error. This sequence joins TRBV6-1 and TRBJ2-3; the D gene is possibly TRBD2 (6 bases). The CDR3 runs 16 residues. CDR1 and CDR2 from the germline V gene are MNHNS and SASEGT. In DNA, the CDR3 is TGTGCCAGCAGTGACTTGGGGGGAAGCGCCACAGACACGCAGTATTTC. Translation gives CASSDLGGSATDTQYF.

V and J are TRBV7-3 and TRBJ2-1; D not certain. CDR3 size: 15 residues. V gave up 4 bases and J gave up 0 bases, with 10 bases separating them. Germline-derived CDR1 and CDR2 are SGHTA and FQGTGA. The CDR3 sequence: CASSSQPNSYNEQFF. DNA for the CDR3: TGTGCCAGCAGCTCTCAACCGAACTCCTACAATGAGCAGTTCTTC.

This clonotype was seen a few times. The chain joins TRBV20-1 to TRBJ2-1; the match to TRBD2 covers 10 bases. The CDR3 has 16 residues. CDR1 is DFQATT and CDR2 is SNEGSKA in the germline V gene (reference sequence). The ends lost 1 base at V and 4 bases at J; junction bases unmatched: 7. In DNA form, the CDR3 reads TGCAGTGCTAGAGTCGCTAGCGGGAGTGTATACAATGAGCAGTTCTTC. Encoded protein: CSARVASGSVYNEQFF.

J is TRBJ2-1 and V is TRBV7-9; D gene unclear. The CDR3 consists of 13 residues. With 6 bases removed from V and 7 bases from J, the gap between germline ends came to 13 bases. Germline values: CDR1 SEHNR, CDR2 FQNEAQ (reference sequence). Written as DNA, the CDR3 is TGTGCCAGCAGTCACGAACGGTCAAATGAGCAGTTCTTC. This gives the protein CASSHERSNEQFF.

With respect to this clonotype: At one end the junction does not follow the germline gene, possibly because of a read error. The genes are TRBV6-1 and TRBJ2-3, with 7 bases matching TRBD2. The germline CDR1 and CDR2 sequences are MNHNS and SASEGT. This CDR3 spans 16 amino acids. The CDR3 spells CASSDLGGRSTDTQYF. In DNA form, the CDR3 reads TGTGCCAGCAGTGACTTGGGGGGGAGATCCACAGATACGCAGTATTTC.

DNA for the CDR3: TGTGCCAGCAGTTTAGGGACTAATCAAGAGACCCAGTTCTTC. Amino acids: CASSLGTNQETQFF. The chain uses TRBV6-5 and TRBJ2-1, with 7 positions matching TRBD2. Germline V gene data show CDR1 as MNHEY and CDR2 as SVGAGI. J gave up 13 bases and V 4 bases, and 13 bases lay outside the gene matches. This CDR3 comprises 14 residues.

This clonotype was picked up a small number of times. With a much larger clone just one base away, this may be a read error. J is TRBJ2-2 and V is TRBV7-6, with D hard to call. Germline-derived CDR1 and CDR2 are SGHVS and FNYEAQ. The CDR3 extends over 15 amino acids. The CDR3 spells CASSLDLTNIGELFF. CDR3 nucleotide sequence: TGTGCCAGCAGCTTAGATTTAACGAACATCGGGGAGCTGTTTTTT.